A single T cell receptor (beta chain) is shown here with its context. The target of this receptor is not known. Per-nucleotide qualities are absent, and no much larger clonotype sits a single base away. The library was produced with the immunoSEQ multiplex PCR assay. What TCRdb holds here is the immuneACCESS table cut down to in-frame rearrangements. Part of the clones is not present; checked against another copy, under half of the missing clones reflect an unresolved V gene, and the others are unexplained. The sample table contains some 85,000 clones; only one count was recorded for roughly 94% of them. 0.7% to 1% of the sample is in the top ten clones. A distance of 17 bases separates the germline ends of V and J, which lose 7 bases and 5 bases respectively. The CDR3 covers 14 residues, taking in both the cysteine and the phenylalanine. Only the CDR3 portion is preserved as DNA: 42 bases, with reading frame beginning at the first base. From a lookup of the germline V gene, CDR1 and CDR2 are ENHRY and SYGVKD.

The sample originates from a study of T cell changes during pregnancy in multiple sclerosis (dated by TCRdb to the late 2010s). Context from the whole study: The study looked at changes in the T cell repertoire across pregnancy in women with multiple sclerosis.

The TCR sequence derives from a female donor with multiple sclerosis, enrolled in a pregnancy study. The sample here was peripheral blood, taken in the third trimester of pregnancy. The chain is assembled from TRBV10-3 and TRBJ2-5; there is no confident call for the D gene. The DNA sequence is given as TGTGCCATCACTATCTCCTGGGCAATCGAGACCCAGTACTTC. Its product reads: CAITISWAIETQYF.